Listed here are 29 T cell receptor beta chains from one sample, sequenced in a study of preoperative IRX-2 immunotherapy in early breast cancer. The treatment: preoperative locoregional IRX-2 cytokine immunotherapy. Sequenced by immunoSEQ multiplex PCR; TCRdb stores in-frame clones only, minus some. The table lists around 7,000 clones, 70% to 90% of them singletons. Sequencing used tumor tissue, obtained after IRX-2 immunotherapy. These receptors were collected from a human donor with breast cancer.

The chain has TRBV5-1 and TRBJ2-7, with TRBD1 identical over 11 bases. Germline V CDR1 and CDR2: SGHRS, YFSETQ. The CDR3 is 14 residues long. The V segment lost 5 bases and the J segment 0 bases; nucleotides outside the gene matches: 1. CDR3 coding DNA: TGCGCCAGCAGTGGACAGGGGGCCTCCTACGAGCAGTACTTC. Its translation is CASSGQGASYEQYF. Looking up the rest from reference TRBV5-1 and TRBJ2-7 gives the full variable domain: KAGVTQTPRYLIKTRGQQVTLSCSPISGHRSVSWYQQTPGQGLQFLFEYFSETQRNKGNFPGRFSGRQFSNSRSEMNVSTLELGDSALYLCASSGQGASYEQYFGPGTRLTVT.

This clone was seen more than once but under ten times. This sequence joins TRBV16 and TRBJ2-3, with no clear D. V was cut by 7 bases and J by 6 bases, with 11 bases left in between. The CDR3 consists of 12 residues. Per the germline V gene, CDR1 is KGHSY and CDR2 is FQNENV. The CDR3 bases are TGTGCCAGCAACCCGGAACGGGATACGCAGTATTTT. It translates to CASNPERDTQYF.

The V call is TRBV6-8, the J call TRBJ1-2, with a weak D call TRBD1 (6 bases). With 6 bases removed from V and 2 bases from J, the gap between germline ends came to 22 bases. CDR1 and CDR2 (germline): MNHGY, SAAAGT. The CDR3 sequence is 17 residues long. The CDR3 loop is CASRYYGGAGGNYGYTF. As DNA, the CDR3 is TGTGCCAGCAGATATTACGGGGGGGCTGGTGGCAACTATGGCTACACCTTC.

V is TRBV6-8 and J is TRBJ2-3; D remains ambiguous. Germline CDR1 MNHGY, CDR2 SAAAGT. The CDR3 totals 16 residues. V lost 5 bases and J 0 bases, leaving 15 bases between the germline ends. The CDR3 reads CASSDLSARSTDTQYF. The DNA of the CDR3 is TGTGCCAGCAGTGACCTGAGCGCCAGGAGCACAGATACGCAGTATTTT.

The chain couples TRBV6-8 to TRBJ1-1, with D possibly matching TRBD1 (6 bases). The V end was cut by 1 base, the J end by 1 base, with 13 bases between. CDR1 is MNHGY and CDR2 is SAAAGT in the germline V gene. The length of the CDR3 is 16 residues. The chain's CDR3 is CASSYLRTVRNTEAFF. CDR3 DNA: TGTGCCAGCAGTTACTTGAGGACAGTAAGGAACACTGAAGCTTTCTTT.

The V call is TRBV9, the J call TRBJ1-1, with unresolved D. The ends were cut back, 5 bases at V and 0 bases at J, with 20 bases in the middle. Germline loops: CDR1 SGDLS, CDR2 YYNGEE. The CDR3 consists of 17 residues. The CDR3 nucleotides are TGTGCCAGCAGTGGGGATCAGATGTCTTTCATGAACACTGAAGCTTTCTTT. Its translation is CASSGDQMSFMNTEAFF.

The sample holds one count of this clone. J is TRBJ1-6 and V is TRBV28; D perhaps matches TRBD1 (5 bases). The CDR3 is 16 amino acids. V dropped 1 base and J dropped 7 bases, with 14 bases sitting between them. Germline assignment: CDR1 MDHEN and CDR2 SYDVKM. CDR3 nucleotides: TGTGCCAGCAGTTTATCCCCAGGGAATGAAAATTCACCCCTCCACTTT. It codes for CASSLSPGNENSPLHF.

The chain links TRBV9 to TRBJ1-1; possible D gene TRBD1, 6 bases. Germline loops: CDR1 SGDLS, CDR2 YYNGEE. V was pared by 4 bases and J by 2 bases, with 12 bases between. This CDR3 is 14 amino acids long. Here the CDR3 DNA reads TGTGCCAGCAGCAAGGGGGGCTCAAACACTGAAGCTTTCTTT. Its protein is CASSKGGSNTEAFF.

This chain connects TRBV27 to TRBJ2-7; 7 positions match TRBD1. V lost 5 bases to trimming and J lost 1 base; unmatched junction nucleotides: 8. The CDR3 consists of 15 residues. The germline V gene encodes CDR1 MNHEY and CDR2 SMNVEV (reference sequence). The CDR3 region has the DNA TGTGCCAGCAGTACTCGACAGGGCGGTTCCTACGAGCAGTACTTC. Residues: CASSTRQGGSYEQYF.

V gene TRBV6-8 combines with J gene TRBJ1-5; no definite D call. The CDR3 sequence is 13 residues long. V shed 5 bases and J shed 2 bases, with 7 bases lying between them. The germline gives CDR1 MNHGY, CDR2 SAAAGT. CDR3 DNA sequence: TGTGCCAGCAGTGACTGGGGCAATCAGCCCCAGCATTTT. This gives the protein CASSDWGNQPQHF.

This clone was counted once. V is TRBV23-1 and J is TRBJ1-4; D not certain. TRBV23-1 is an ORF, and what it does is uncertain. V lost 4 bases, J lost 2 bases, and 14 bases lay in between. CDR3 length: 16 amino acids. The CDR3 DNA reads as TGCGCCAGCAGTCCTCCAGTGGGCTTCACTAATGAAAAACTGTTTTTT. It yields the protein CASSPPVGFTNEKLFF.

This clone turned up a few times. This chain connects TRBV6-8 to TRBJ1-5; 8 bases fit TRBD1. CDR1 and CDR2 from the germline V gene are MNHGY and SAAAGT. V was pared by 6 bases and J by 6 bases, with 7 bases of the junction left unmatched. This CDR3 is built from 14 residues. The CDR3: CASSKTGVGQPQHF. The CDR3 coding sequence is TGTGCCAGCAGCAAGACAGGGGTTGGTCAGCCCCAGCATTTT.

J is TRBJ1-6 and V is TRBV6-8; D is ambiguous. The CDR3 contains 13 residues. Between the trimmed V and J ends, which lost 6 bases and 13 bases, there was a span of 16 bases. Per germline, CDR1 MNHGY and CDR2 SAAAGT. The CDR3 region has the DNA TGTGCCAGCAGAATGGGATTAGTATCGCCCCTCCACTTT. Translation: CASRMGLVSPLHF.

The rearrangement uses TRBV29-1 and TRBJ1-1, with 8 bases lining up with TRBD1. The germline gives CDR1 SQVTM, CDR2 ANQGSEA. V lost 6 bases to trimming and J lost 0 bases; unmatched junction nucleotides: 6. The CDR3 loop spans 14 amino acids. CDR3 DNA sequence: TGCAGCGTCAGACAGGGGCAGATGAACACTGAAGCTTTCTTT. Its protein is CSVRQGQMNTEAFF. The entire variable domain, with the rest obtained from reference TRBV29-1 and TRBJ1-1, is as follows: SAVISQKPSRDICQRGTSLTIQCQVDSQVTMMFWYRQQPGQSLTLIATANQGSEATYESGFVIDKFPISRPNLTFSTLTVSNMSPEDSSIYLCSVRQGQMNTEAFFGQGTRLTVV.

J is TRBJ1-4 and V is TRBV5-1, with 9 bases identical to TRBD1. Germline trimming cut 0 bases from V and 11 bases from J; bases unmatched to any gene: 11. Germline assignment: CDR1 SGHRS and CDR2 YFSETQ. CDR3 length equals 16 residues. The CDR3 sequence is CASSLAGTGGEFKLFF. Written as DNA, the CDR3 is TGCGCCAGCAGCTTGGCCGGAACAGGGGGCGAGTTTAAACTGTTTTTT.

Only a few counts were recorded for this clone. CDR3 region: CASTTLGANQPQHF. DNA of the CDR3: TGTGCCAGCACCACACTTGGAGCCAATCAGCCCCAGCATTTT. The chain has TRBV6-8 and TRBJ1-5; unclear D gene. CDR1 and CDR2 from the germline V gene are MNHGY and SAAAGT. The germline V and J ends were trimmed by 7 bases and 3 bases, with 13 bases remaining between them. The CDR3 runs to 14 residues.

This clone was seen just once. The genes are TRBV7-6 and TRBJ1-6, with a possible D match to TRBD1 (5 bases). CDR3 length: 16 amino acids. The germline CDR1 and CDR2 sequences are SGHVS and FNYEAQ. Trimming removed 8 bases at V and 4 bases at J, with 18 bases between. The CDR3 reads CASQKKGPFYNSPLHF. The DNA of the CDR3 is TGTGCCAGCCAAAAAAAGGGGCCTTTTTATAATTCACCCCTCCACTTT.

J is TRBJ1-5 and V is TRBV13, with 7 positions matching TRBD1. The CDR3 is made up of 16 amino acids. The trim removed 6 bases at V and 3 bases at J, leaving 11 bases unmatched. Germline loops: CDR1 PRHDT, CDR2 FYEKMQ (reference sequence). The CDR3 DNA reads TGTGCCAGCAGTGAGACAGGGTGGCCCTACAATCAGCCCCAGCATTTT. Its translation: CASSETGWPYNQPQHF.

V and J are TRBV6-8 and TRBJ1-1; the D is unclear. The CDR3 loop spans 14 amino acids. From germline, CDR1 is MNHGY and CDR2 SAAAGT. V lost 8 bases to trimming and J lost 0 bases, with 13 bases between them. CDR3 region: CASGKGGLNTEAFF. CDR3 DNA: TGTGCCAGCGGGAAAGGAGGGCTGAACACTGAAGCTTTCTTT.

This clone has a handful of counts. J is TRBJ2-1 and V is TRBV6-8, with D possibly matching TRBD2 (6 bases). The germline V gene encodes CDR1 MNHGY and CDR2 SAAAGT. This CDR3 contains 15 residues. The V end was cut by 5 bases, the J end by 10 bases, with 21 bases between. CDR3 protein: CASSVAGHPAWEQFF. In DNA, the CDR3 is TGTGCCAGCAGTGTTGCGGGGCATCCGGCCTGGGAGCAGTTCTTC.

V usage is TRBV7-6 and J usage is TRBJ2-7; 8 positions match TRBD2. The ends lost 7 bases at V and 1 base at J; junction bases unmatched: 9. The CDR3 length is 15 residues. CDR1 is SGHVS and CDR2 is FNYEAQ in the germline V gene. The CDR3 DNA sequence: TGTGCCAGCACCTCCCAGCCGGGGGGGTCCTACGAGCAGTACTTC. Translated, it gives CASTSQPGGSYEQYF.

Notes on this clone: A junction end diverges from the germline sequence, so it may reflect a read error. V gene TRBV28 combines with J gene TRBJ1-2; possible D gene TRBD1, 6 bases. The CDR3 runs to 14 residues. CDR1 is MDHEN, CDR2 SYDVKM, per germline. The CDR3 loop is CASSLAGANYGYIF. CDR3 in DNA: TGTGCCAGCAGTTTGGCGGGGGCGAACTATGGCTACATCTTC.

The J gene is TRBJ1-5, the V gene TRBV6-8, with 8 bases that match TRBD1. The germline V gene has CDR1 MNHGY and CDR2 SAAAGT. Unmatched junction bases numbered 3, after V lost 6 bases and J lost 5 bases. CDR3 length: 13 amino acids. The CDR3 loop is CASSGQGDQPQHF. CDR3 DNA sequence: TGTGCCAGCAGCGGACAGGGTGATCAGCCCCAGCATTTT.

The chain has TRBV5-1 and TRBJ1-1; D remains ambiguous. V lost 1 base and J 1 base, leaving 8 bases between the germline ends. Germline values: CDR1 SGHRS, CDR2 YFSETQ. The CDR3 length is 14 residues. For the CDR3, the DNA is TGCGCCAGCAGCTTGAATCCGGCGAACACTGAAGCTTTCTTT. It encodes CASSLNPANTEAFF.

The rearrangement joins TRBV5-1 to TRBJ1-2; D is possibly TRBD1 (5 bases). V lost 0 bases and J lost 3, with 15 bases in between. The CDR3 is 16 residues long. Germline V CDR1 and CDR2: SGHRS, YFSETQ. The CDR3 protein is CASSLASGTSDYGYTF. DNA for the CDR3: TGCGCCAGCAGCTTGGCCTCCGGGACGTCAGACTATGGCTACACCTTC.

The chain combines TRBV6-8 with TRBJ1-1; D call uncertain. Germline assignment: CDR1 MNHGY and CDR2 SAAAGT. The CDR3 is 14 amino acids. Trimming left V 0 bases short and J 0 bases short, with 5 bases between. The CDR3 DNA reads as TGTGCCAGCAGTTACTCGGAGTTGAACACTGAAGCTTTCTTT. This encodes CASSYSELNTEAFF.

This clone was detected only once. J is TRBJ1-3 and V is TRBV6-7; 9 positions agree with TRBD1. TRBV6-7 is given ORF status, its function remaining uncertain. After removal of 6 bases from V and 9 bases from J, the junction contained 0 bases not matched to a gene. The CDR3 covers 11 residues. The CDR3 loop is CASRDRGTIYF. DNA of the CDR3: TGTGCCAGCAGGGACAGGGGCACCATATATTTT.

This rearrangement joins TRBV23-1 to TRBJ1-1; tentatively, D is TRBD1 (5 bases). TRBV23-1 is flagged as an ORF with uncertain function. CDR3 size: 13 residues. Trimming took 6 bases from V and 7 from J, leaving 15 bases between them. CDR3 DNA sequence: TGCGCCAGCAGCTTGGGGCAGGATGATGAAGCTTTCTTT. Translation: CASSLGQDDEAFF.

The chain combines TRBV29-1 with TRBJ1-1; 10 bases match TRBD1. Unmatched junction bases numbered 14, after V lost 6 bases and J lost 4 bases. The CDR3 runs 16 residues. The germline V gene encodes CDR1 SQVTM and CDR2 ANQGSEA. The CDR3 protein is CSVAGQGFGPGTEAFF. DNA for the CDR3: TGCAGCGTGGCGGGACAGGGGTTTGGTCCGGGCACTGAAGCTTTCTTT.